Listed below are T cell receptor beta chains from one sample, sequenced in a study of T cells after posttransplantation cyclophosphamide. The repertoire was sequenced with immunoSEQ multiplex PCR; TCRdb's copy has only in-frame clones and lacks some. Of some 22,000 clones listed, roughly 82% are singletons. The specimen sequenced was PBMCs. The receptors shown here come from an older woman with a blood cancer, CMV-positive, and with a related stem cell donor. CDR3s include the opening cysteine and the closing phenylalanine or tryptophan. The D gene is left open where the match is weak. Clone size, where shown, is once, few, many, or a class for clones that have expanded.

v_gene: TRBV5-4; d_gene: TRBD2; abundance: .; j_gene: TRBJ2-7; CDR3aa: CASSPGGWTSGRSGEQYF; CDR3nt: TGTGCCAGCAGCCCGGGGGGGTGGACTAGCGGGAGATCGGGTGAGCAGTACTTC
v_gene: TRBV6-5; d_gene: .; abundance: .; j_gene: TRBJ2-1; CDR3aa: CAEPSSYNEQFF; CDR3nt: TGTGCAGAACCCAGCTCCTACAATGAGCAGTTCTTC
v_gene: TRBV4-2; d_gene: TRBD2; abundance: .; j_gene: TRBJ2-1; CDR3aa: CASSQVGTSGINEQFF; CDR3nt: TGTGCCAGCAGCCAAGTCGGAACTAGCGGGATCAATGAGCAGTTCTTC
v_gene: TRBV5-1; d_gene: TRBD2; abundance: .; j_gene: TRBJ2-5; CDR3aa: CASRRTSGRAAETQYF; CDR3nt: TGCGCCAGCAGGAGGACTAGCGGGAGGGCCGCGGAGACCCAGTACTTC
v_gene: TRBV2; d_gene: .; abundance: .; j_gene: TRBJ1-2; CDR3aa: CASPRTAYGYTF; CDR3nt: TGTGCCAGCCCGAGAACTGCCTATGGCTACACCTTC
v_gene: TRBV5-4; d_gene: .; abundance: once; j_gene: TRBJ1-1; CDR3aa: CASSLNYADTEAFF; CDR3nt: TGTGCCAGCAGCTTGAATTATGCGGACACTGAAGCTTTCTTT
v_gene: TRBV5-4; d_gene: .; abundance: .; j_gene: TRBJ2-5; CDR3aa: CASSLGTPQETQYF; CDR3nt: TGTGCCAGCAGCTTAGGGACTCCACAAGAGACCCAGTACTTC
v_gene: TRBV19; d_gene: TRBD2; abundance: .; j_gene: TRBJ2-5; CDR3aa: CASSRGLAGQETQYF; CDR3nt: TGTGCCAGTAGCAGGGGACTAGCGGGGCAAGAGACCCAGTACTTC
v_gene: TRBV6-5; d_gene: .; abundance: .; j_gene: TRBJ2-7; CDR3aa: CASSPRGSSYEQYF; CDR3nt: TGTGCCAGCAGTCCTCGGGGGAGCTCCTACGAGCAGTACTTC
v_gene: TRBV6-1; d_gene: TRBD1; abundance: .; j_gene: TRBJ2-3; CDR3aa: CASSEDRGPDTQYF; CDR3nt: TGTGCCAGCAGTGAGGACAGGGGGCCAGATACGCAGTATTTT
v_gene: TRBV19; d_gene: TRBD1; abundance: .; j_gene: TRBJ2-7; CDR3aa: CASTFRDREYEQYF; CDR3nt: TGTGCCAGTACTTTTCGGGACAGGGAGTACGAGCAGTACTTC
v_gene: TRBV6-1; d_gene: .; abundance: .; j_gene: TRBJ1-1; CDR3aa: CASRDSMNTEAFF; CDR3nt: TGTGCCAGCAGGGACAGCATGAACACTGAAGCTTTCTTT
v_gene: TRBV19; d_gene: TRBD2; abundance: .; j_gene: TRBJ2-1; CDR3aa: CASSPSLAGWYNEQFF; CDR3nt: TGTGCCAGTAGTCCCTCTCTAGCGGGATGGTACAATGAGCAGTTCTTC
v_gene: TRBV18; d_gene: .; abundance: .; j_gene: TRBJ1-5; CDR3aa: CASSPPRDSNQPQHF; CDR3nt: TGTGCCAGCTCACCACCGCGAGATAGCAATCAGCCCCAGCATTTT
v_gene: TRBV2; d_gene: TRBD2; abundance: .; j_gene: TRBJ2-3; CDR3aa: CASSTGTSGVEYF; CDR3nt: TGTGCCAGCAGTACTGGGACTAGCGGGGTGGAGTATTTT
v_gene: TRBV5-1; d_gene: TRBD2; abundance: .; j_gene: TRBJ2-3; CDR3aa: CASSLEAGGTTDTQYF; CDR3nt: TGCGCCAGCAGCTTGGAAGCGGGAGGGACCACAGATACGCAGTATTTT
v_gene: TRBV7-6; d_gene: TRBD1; abundance: .; j_gene: TRBJ2-7; CDR3aa: CASSLAGDSSYEQYF; CDR3nt: TGTGCCAGCAGCTTAGCGGGGGACAGCTCCTACGAGCAGTACTTC
v_gene: TRBV19; d_gene: TRBD1; abundance: .; j_gene: TRBJ2-1; CDR3aa: CASSMPGTERNEQFF; CDR3nt: TGTGCCAGTAGTATGCCCGGGACAGAGAGGAATGAGCAGTTCTTC
v_gene: TRBV7-2; d_gene: .; abundance: .; j_gene: TRBJ1-1; CDR3aa: CASTPGVWAFF; CDR3nt: TGTGCCAGCACCCCGGGGGTTTGGGCTTTCTTT
v_gene: TRBV29-1; d_gene: .; abundance: .; j_gene: TRBJ2-3; CDR3aa: CSVEGPGPSDTQYF; CDR3nt: TGCAGCGTTGAAGGGCCAGGGCCCTCGGATACGCAGTATTTT
v_gene: TRBV19; d_gene: TRBD2; abundance: .; j_gene: TRBJ2-7; CDR3aa: CASSTTSGGTPYEQYF; CDR3nt: TGTGCCAGTAGTACGACTAGCGGGGGCACACCCTACGAGCAGTACTTC
v_gene: TRBV5-1; d_gene: TRBD2; abundance: .; j_gene: TRBJ2-7; CDR3aa: CASSSSGRSYEQYF; CDR3nt: TGCGCCAGCAGCTCTAGCGGGAGAAGTTACGAGCAGTACTTC
v_gene: TRBV6-1; d_gene: TRBD1; abundance: .; j_gene: TRBJ2-7; CDR3aa: CASLSQGEIPWEQYF; CDR3nt: TGTGCCAGCCTGTCTCAGGGGGAAATCCCTTGGGAGCAGTACTTC
v_gene: TRBV5-1; d_gene: TRBD1; abundance: .; j_gene: TRBJ1-1; CDR3aa: CASDDRGLPNTEAFF; CDR3nt: TGCGCCAGTGATGACAGGGGGCTCCCGAACACTGAAGCTTTCTTT
v_gene: TRBV7-9; d_gene: TRBD1; abundance: few; j_gene: TRBJ1-2; CDR3aa: CASTKRTGEFGYTF; CDR3nt: TGTGCCAGCACCAAGAGGACAGGGGAGTTTGGCTACACCTTC
v_gene: TRBV6-5; d_gene: TRBD1; abundance: few; j_gene: TRBJ1-2; CDR3aa: CASSPRDRGLYGYTF; CDR3nt: TGTGCCAGCAGTCCGAGGGACAGGGGGCTATATGGCTACACCTTC
v_gene: TRBV7-9; d_gene: .; abundance: .; j_gene: TRBJ2-5; CDR3aa: CASRLRGETQYF; CDR3nt: TGTGCCAGCAGACTCAGAGGGGAGACCCAGTACTTC
v_gene: TRBV19; d_gene: TRBD1; abundance: .; j_gene: TRBJ1-1; CDR3aa: CASSPRTGVNTEAFF; CDR3nt: TGTGCCAGTAGTCCAAGGACAGGGGTGAACACTGAAGCTTTCTTT
v_gene: TRBV7-2; d_gene: .; abundance: .; j_gene: TRBJ2-7; CDR3aa: CASSLMREQYF; CDR3nt: TGTGCCAGCAGCCTAATGCGGGAGCAGTACTTC
v_gene: TRBV19; d_gene: .; abundance: .; j_gene: TRBJ2-1; CDR3aa: CASRAGLNSYNEQFF; CDR3nt: TGTGCCAGTAGGGCCGGACTGAACTCCTACAATGAGCAGTTCTTC
v_gene: TRBV6-1; d_gene: .; abundance: .; j_gene: TRBJ2-5; CDR3aa: CATQRAQETQYF; CDR3nt: TGTGCCACCCAGCGTGCCCAAGAGACCCAGTACTTC
v_gene: TRBV7-9; d_gene: .; abundance: .; j_gene: TRBJ2-7; CDR3aa: CASSPGQANYEQYF; CDR3nt: TGTGCCAGCAGCCCCGGACAAGCCAACTACGAGCAGTACTTC
v_gene: TRBV2; d_gene: TRBD1; abundance: .; j_gene: TRBJ2-6; CDR3aa: CASSGQGAGANVLTF; CDR3nt: TGTGCCAGCAGTGGACAGGGGGCTGGGGCCAACGTCCTGACTTTC
v_gene: TRBV10-3; d_gene: .; abundance: few; j_gene: TRBJ1-3; CDR3aa: CAIGGTGNTIYF; CDR3nt: TGTGCCATCGGGGGGACTGGAAACACCATATATTTT
v_gene: TRBV6-1; d_gene: .; abundance: .; j_gene: TRBJ2-3; CDR3aa: CASSVRDTQYF; CDR3nt: TGTGCCAGCAGTGTGAGGGATACGCAGTATTTT
v_gene: TRBV9; d_gene: .; abundance: .; j_gene: TRBJ1-1; CDR3aa: CASSRDKTTEAFF; CDR3nt: TGTGCCAGCAGTAGGGACAAAACCACTGAAGCTTTCTTT
v_gene: TRBV6-1; d_gene: .; abundance: .; j_gene: TRBJ1-2; CDR3aa: CASSLREGLNYGYTF; CDR3nt: TGTGCCAGCAGCCTCAGGGAGGGCCTTAACTATGGCTACACCTTC
v_gene: TRBV11-2; d_gene: .; abundance: .; j_gene: TRBJ2-1; CDR3aa: CASSLSSEQFF; CDR3nt: TGTGCCAGCAGCTTATCCAGTGAGCAGTTCTTC
v_gene: TRBV6-1; d_gene: .; abundance: .; j_gene: TRBJ1-2; CDR3aa: CASSDVGLYGYTF; CDR3nt: TGTGCCAGCAGTGACGTGGGCCTCTATGGCTACACCTTC
v_gene: TRBV30; d_gene: .; abundance: .; j_gene: TRBJ1-6; CDR3aa: CAWKGGPYNSPLHF; CDR3nt: TGTGCCTGGAAGGGGGGGCCCTATAATTCACCCCTCCACTTT
v_gene: TRBV10-3; d_gene: .; abundance: .; j_gene: TRBJ1-2; CDR3aa: CAIREGRGYGYTF; CDR3nt: TGTGCCATCAGGGAAGGCAGGGGCTATGGCTACACCTTC
v_gene: TRBV7-9; d_gene: .; abundance: .; j_gene: TRBJ1-1; CDR3aa: CASSPGTVNTEAFF; CDR3nt: TGTGCCAGCAGCCCCGGGACTGTGAACACTGAAGCTTTCTTT
v_gene: TRBV9; d_gene: .; abundance: .; j_gene: TRBJ2-1; CDR3aa: CASSVNLRIADYNEQFF; CDR3nt: TGTGCCAGCAGCGTAAACCTTCGAATAGCCGACTACAATGAGCAGTTCTTC
v_gene: TRBV6-6; d_gene: TRBD2; abundance: few; j_gene: TRBJ2-7; CDR3aa: CASSRTSVDNEQYF; CDR3nt: TGTGCCAGCAGCCGGACTAGCGTAGACAACGAGCAGTACTTC
v_gene: TRBV29-1; d_gene: .; abundance: once; j_gene: TRBJ2-3; CDR3aa: CSVESGSTDTQYF; CDR3nt: TGCAGCGTTGAAAGCGGCAGTACAGATACGCAGTATTTT
v_gene: TRBV27; d_gene: TRBD1; abundance: .; j_gene: TRBJ2-2; CDR3aa: CASSDRGLIITGELFF; CDR3nt: TGTGCCAGCAGCGACAGGGGGCTGATAATCACCGGGGAGCTGTTTTTT
v_gene: TRBV5-5; d_gene: TRBD2; abundance: .; j_gene: TRBJ2-3; CDR3aa: CASSSRGSGSTDTQYF; CDR3nt: TGTGCCAGCAGCTCGCGCGGGAGTGGTAGCACAGATACGCAGTATTTT
v_gene: TRBV7-9; d_gene: TRBD2; abundance: .; j_gene: TRBJ2-1; CDR3aa: CASSLPQAGNEQFF; CDR3nt: TGTGCCAGCAGCTTACCGCAAGCGGGAAATGAGCAGTTCTTC
v_gene: TRBV4-2; d_gene: .; abundance: .; j_gene: TRBJ2-3; CDR3aa: CASSQEASTDTQYF; CDR3nt: TGTGCCAGCAGCCAAGAAGCGAGCACAGATACGCAGTATTTT
v_gene: TRBV5-1; d_gene: TRBD1; abundance: .; j_gene: TRBJ1-5; CDR3aa: CASSPRTGGGQPQHF; CDR3nt: TGCGCCAGCAGCCCCAGGACAGGGGGCGGGCAGCCCCAGCATTTT
v_gene: TRBV5-4; d_gene: .; abundance: .; j_gene: TRBJ2-3; CDR3aa: CASSLSGGTDTQYF; CDR3nt: TGTGCCAGCAGCTTGTCGGGTGGCACAGATACGCAGTATTTT
v_gene: TRBV7-9; d_gene: TRBD1; abundance: .; j_gene: TRBJ2-3; CDR3aa: CASSLGQSTDTQYF; CDR3nt: TGTGCCAGCAGCTTGGGACAGAGCACAGATACGCAGTATTTT
v_gene: TRBV29-1; d_gene: TRBD1; abundance: .; j_gene: TRBJ1-6; CDR3aa: CSVATGTGVSPLHF; CDR3nt: TGCAGCGTCGCGACCGGGACAGGGGTATCACCCCTCCACTTT
v_gene: TRBV6-1; d_gene: .; abundance: .; j_gene: TRBJ1-5; CDR3aa: CASRTVGNQPQHF; CDR3nt: TGTGCCAGCAGGACAGTGGGCAATCAGCCCCAGCATTTT
v_gene: TRBV7-9; d_gene: TRBD2; abundance: once; j_gene: TRBJ2-3; CDR3aa: CASSSGTSGSGTDTQYF; CDR3nt: TGTGCCAGCAGCTCCGGGACTAGCGGGAGTGGCACAGATACGCAGTATTTT
v_gene: TRBV9; d_gene: TRBD2; abundance: .; j_gene: TRBJ2-5; CDR3aa: CASSATSGNLVETQYF; CDR3nt: TGTGCCAGCAGCGCGACTAGCGGGAATTTGGTGGAGACCCAGTACTTC
v_gene: TRBV19; d_gene: TRBD1; abundance: .; j_gene: TRBJ2-3; CDR3aa: CASSRDRVAGDTQYF; CDR3nt: TGTGCCAGTAGTAGGGACAGGGTTGCGGGAGATACGCAGTATTTT
v_gene: TRBV28; d_gene: .; abundance: .; j_gene: TRBJ2-7; CDR3aa: CASSVGVWEQYF; CDR3nt: TGTGCCAGCAGTGTCGGGGTCTGGGAGCAGTACTTC
v_gene: TRBV27; d_gene: TRBD2; abundance: .; j_gene: TRBJ2-4; CDR3aa: CASSYFGTGGAGAKNIQYF; CDR3nt: TGTGCCAGCAGTTATTTTGGCACGGGGGGGGCGGGAGCCAAAAACATTCAGTACTTC
v_gene: TRBV6-1; d_gene: TRBD1; abundance: .; j_gene: TRBJ2-2; CDR3aa: CASSKTGALTGELFF; CDR3nt: TGTGCCAGCAGCAAGACAGGGGCCCTCACCGGGGAGCTGTTTTTT